The T cell receptor beta chain under discussion was sequenced for a study of cytomegalovirus exposure and HLA in healthy donors. General study results and limits: In an earlier analysis, about 87% or about 30%: the productive usage of most TCR beta V segments.

With regard to this clone: The antigen is unknown.

In nominal health when sampled, donors likely had unrecorded immune exposures nonetheless. The study ran its PCR with 60 Vbeta and 13 Jbeta primers. Profiling relied on immunoSEQ multiplex PCR, and the TCRdb table lists in-frame clones only, not all of them. Of around 180,000 clones listed, more than 70% are singletons. This CDR3 is 16 amino acids long. Germline trimming cut 5 bases from V and 0 bases from J; bases unmatched to any gene: 7. The germline CDR1 and CDR2 sequences are MGHRA and YSYEKL. Specimen: PBMCs. The TCR originated in a girl between 5 and 17 years old in good health and CMV-seronegative. The gene calls are TRBV4-1 and TRBJ2-7; TRBD2 agrees at 10 bases. CDR3 in DNA: TGCGCCAGCAGCAGAGAGCTAGCGGGGGCCTCCTACGAGCAGTACTTC. Translated: CASSRELAGASYEQYF.